The present entry profiles one TCR beta chain with its context. Its target is unknown. This entry belongs to a study of shared clonotypes between healthy human individuals. On the study more broadly: A couple of women and three men aged 18 to 49 made up the donors. For every donor, three CD4 naive, three CD4 memory, two CD8 naive and one CD8 memory plates were used. The study, taken as a whole, reports: Larger estimated richness was generally recorded for naive subsets relative to memory subsets. Clonotypes shared by all four sorted-subset donors had higher generation probabilities than non-shared clonotypes.

The CDR3 is 20 residues long. CDR1 and CDR2 from the germline V gene are LNHDA and SQIVND (reference sequence). V dropped 3 bases and J dropped 4; count of bases not matched to a gene: 20. Produced via immunoSEQ multiplex PCR; TCRdb's table is partial and in-frame only. The sample yields 740,000 or so clones, about three quarters seen once. The chain joins TRBV19 to TRBJ2-1, with TRBD2 matching 8 bases. The sample consisted of memory CD4+ T cells sorted from blood. The subset was: CD45RA-negative fraction. The TCR sequence derives from a woman aged 25-40 years in good health. The CDR3 DNA is TGTGCCAGTAGTATGGATGCCGGGAACCGGGGGAGCGGGAGTTACAATGAGCAGTTCTTC. Translation gives CASSMDAGNRGSGSYNEQFF. The full variable domain, its missing parts supplied by reference TRBV19 and TRBJ2-1, is DGGITQSPKYLFRKEGQNVTLSCEQNLNHDAMYWYRQDPGQGLRLIYYSQIVNDFQKGDIAEGYSVSREKKESFPLTVTSAQKNPTAFYLCASSMDAGNRGSGSYNEQFFGPGTRLTVL.